This T cell receptor (beta chain) was sequenced in a study of blood T cells in healthy people across ages. Germline CDR1 MGHRA, CDR2 YSYEKL. Trimming removed 1 base from V and 6 bases from J, with 16 bases in between. This CDR3 spans 16 amino acids. This clonotype was seen a handful of times. Primers used in a second PCR of about 6 to 11 cycles were a sample-barcoded 5' primer and a J-beta primer mix. MiXCR, applied by TCRdb to the 5' RACE reads, yields one record per CDR3 protein. The data show approximately 1.5 million distinct CDR3 sequences, 30% to 40% seen once. Every sample had a minimum of 6 million PBMCs isolated.

What was sequenced was blood. The TCR sequence derives from a woman aged 25 to 39 in good health. The J gene is TRBJ1-5, the V gene TRBV4-1; D gene ambiguous. This CDR3 reads CASSQGTSLGSQPQHF. In DNA, the CDR3 is TGCGCCAGCAGCCAAGGAACTAGCCTAGGGAGTCAGCCCCAGCATTTT.